Following are 15 T cell receptor beta chains from one sample sequenced in a study of regulatory T cells in long-lasting Graves disease. Construction of TCR beta libraries relied on iRepertoire HTBI primers and on Arm-PCR targeting CDR3 regions. TCRdb re-analysed the multiplex PCR reads in MiXCR, keeping a single row per CDR3 protein. The data show about 220,000 distinct CDR3 sequences, roughly 19% seen once. The time point was: newly diagnosed GD, antithyroid drugs for less than 3 months. Generation of the TCR library employed RNA extracted from PBMCs. The sample also formed part of further work on T cells in Graves' hyperthyroidism and ophthalmopathy.

The input for sequencing was peripheral blood mononuclear cells (PBMCs), taken at new diagnosis, from a patient treated with antithyroid drugs. These receptors were taken from a young woman with Graves disease.

This clonotype was counted ten times or more. The V and J genes are TRBV5-5 and TRBJ1-4, with a tentative D call TRBD1 (6 bases). This CDR3 region has 13 residues. Germline loops: CDR1 SGHKS, CDR2 YYEKEE (reference sequence). Trimming shortened V by 3 bases and J by 5 bases, and 8 bases separated the two germline ends. In DNA form, the CDR3 reads TGTGCCAGCAGCTGGGGGCCAAATGAAAAACTGTTTTTT. Translating gives CASSWGPNEKLFF.

Note on this clonotype: The likely explanation is a read error, given a far larger clone one base away. The CDR3 DNA reads as TGTGCCACCAGTGGCCCCCCAGCAGGCTCGGGAGAGACCCAGTACTTC. Its translation is CATSGPPAGSGETQYF. This chain links TRBV24-1 with TRBJ2-1; D is unclear. With the DNA end fitting TRBJ2-5 better, the J assignment may be wrong. Germline values: CDR1 KGHDR, CDR2 SFDVKD. The CDR3 covers 16 residues.

Of note for this clonotype: A much larger clone lies one base from this, so it may be a read error. This chain joins TRBV28 and TRBJ1-5; no firm D call. Germline values: CDR1 MDHEN, CDR2 SYDVKM. Trimming left V 3 bases short and J 2 bases short, with 11 bases between. The CDR3 runs 15 residues. For the CDR3, the DNA is TGTGCCAGCAGTTTGGGAGGTTTGGGCAATCAGCCCCAGCATTTT. It translates to CASSLGGLGNQPQHF.

On this clonotype: A much larger clone differs from this one at a single base, so this may be a read error. The gene calls are TRBV7-9 and TRBJ2-1; the D gene could be TRBD1 or TRBD2 (8 bases each). Germline values: CDR1 SEHNR, CDR2 FQNEAQ (reference sequence). The CDR3 contains 18 residues. Trimming removed 5 bases from V and 13 bases from J, with 33 bases in between. The CDR3: CASSLREGAGGIQETQFF. The CDR3, as DNA: TGTGCCAGCAGCCTACGGGAGGGTGCAGGGGGCATCCAAGAGACCCAGTTCTTC.

This chain joins TRBV2 and TRBJ2-1; 10 bases map to TRBD1. The tail of the sequence fits TRBJ2-5 better, so the J call may be wrong. Per the germline V gene, CDR1 is SNHLY and CDR2 is FYNNEI. This CDR3 spans 14 amino acids. The CDR3 here is CATPGTGVEKTQYF. CDR3 bases: TGTGCCACCCCCGGGACAGGGGTGGAGAAGACCCAGTACTTC.

The table lists this clonotype with a few counts. V gene TRBV29-1 combines with J gene TRBJ2-7; maybe TRBD2 (6 bases). The CDR3 has 13 amino acids. Between the trimmed V and J ends, which lost 4 bases and 4 bases, there was a span of 14 bases. Germline V gives CDR1 SQVTM, CDR2 ANQGSEA. The CDR3 DNA sequence: TGCAGCGTTGTAGGCGGGGATCGATACGAGCAGTACTTC. Translation gives CSVVGGDRYEQYF.

This clonotype has ten or more counts. CDR3 in amino acids: CASSIALGTEAFF. The CDR3 nucleotides read TGTGCCAGTAGTATAGCCCTGGGCACTGAAGCTTTCTTT. The gene calls are TRBV19 and TRBJ1-1; D unresolved. This CDR3 contains 13 residues. The V end was cut by 1 base, the J end by 4 bases, with 7 bases between. Germline V gene data show CDR1 as LNHDA and CDR2 as SQIVND (reference sequence).

This clonotype was picked up many times. V gene TRBV3-1 combines with J gene TRBJ1-5; D call uncertain. V was trimmed by 0 bases and J by 0 bases, leaving 15 bases between them. Looked up from germline, CDR1 is LGHDT and CDR2 is YNNKEL (reference sequence). This CDR3 spans 18 amino acids. CDR3 coding DNA: TGTGCCAGCAGCCAAGACAGCCCCATGGGGTATAGCAATCAGCCCCAGCATTTT. Its translation is CASSQDSPMGYSNQPQHF.

This clonotype has at least ten counts. The rearrangement joins TRBV28 to TRBJ2-6; possible D gene TRBD1, 6 bases. CDR1 is MDHEN and CDR2 is SYDVKM in the germline V gene. This CDR3 is built from 15 residues. The germline V and J ends were trimmed by 5 bases and 4 bases, with 12 bases remaining between them. The CDR3: CASSLQGTGANVLTF. The CDR3 nucleotides are TGTGCCAGCAGTCTACAGGGAACCGGGGCCAACGTCCTGACTTTC.

The table lists this clonotype with a few counts. The rearrangement uses TRBV2 and TRBJ2-3, with 7 bases matching TRBD2. The V gene's germline CDR1 is SNHLY and CDR2 FYNNEI. CDR3 length: 13 amino acids. V gave up 4 bases and J gave up 5 bases; unmatched junction bases: 3. The CDR3 protein is CASSVGRGDTQYF. The CDR3 DNA follows: TGTGCCAGCAGTGTGGGGAGGGGAGATACGCAGTATTTT.

This clonotype was found many times. V is TRBV11-2 and J is TRBJ2-7; either TRBD1 or TRBD2 may fit D (5 bases each). Trimming took off 1 base at V and 3 bases at J, with 13 bases between the two ends. In germline, CDR1 is SGHAT, CDR2 FQNNGV. CDR3 length: 15 amino acids. CDR3 residues: CASSLAGLGYYEQYF. The CDR3 DNA reads as TGTGCCAGCAGCTTAGCGGGGCTAGGATACTACGAGCAGTACTTC. The full variable domain, its missing parts supplied by reference TRBV11-2 and TRBJ2-7, is EAGVAQSPRYKIIEKRQSVAFWCNPISGHATLYWYQQILGQGPKLLIQFQNNGVVDDSQLPKDRFSAERLKGVDSTLKIQPAKLEDSAVYLCASSLAGLGYYEQYFGPGTRLTVT.

This sequence joins TRBV19 and TRBJ1-1; no firm D call. There are 14 residues in the CDR3. The germline gives CDR1 LNHDA, CDR2 SQIVND (reference sequence). Trimming took off 0 bases at V and 4 bases at J, with 9 bases between the two ends. As DNA, the CDR3 is TGTGCCAGTAGTATAGAGGGGTTCGCCACTGAAGCTTTCTTT. Translating it yields CASSIEGFATEAFF.

This clonotype was picked up many times. The chain recombines TRBV7-2 with TRBJ1-3, with TRBD1 matching 9 bases. The CDR3 is 15 residues long. With V trimmed by 4 bases and J by 3 bases, 4 bases remained unmatched. The germline CDR1 and CDR2 sequences are SGHTA and FQGNSA. The CDR3 reads CASSSGQGGGNTIYF. For the CDR3, the DNA is TGTGCCAGCAGCTCGGGACAGGGAGGTGGAAACACCATATATTTT.

This clonotype was counted ten times or more. This chain uses TRBV3-1 with TRBJ1-1; TRBD1 agrees at 7 bases. J lost 0 bases, V lost 0 bases, and 10 bases had no gene match. In germline, CDR1 is LGHDT, CDR2 YNNKEL (reference sequence). The CDR3 length is 18 residues. The CDR3 is CASSQEGQGEGLNTEAFF. CDR3 coding DNA: TGTGCCAGCAGCCAAGAGGGGCAGGGGGAAGGGCTGAACACTGAAGCTTTCTTT.

The table lists this clonotype with many counts. The V gene is TRBV6-2 or TRBV6-3, the J gene TRBJ2-7, with D possibly being TRBD2 (5 bases). Trimming removed 4 bases at V and 4 bases at J, with 17 bases between. The CDR3 runs 15 residues. Germline V gene sequence: CDR1 MNHEY, CDR2 SVGEGT. CDR3 region: CASSLSSGVGYEQYF. The CDR3 DNA reads TGTGCCAGCAGTTTATCGTCCGGGGTGGGGTACGAGCAGTACTTC.